The present T cell receptor beta chain was sequenced within a study of T cell repertoires in cytomegalovirus infection. Study at large: CMV epitopes in the study were HLA-C-restricted (recently identified) and HLA-B-restricted (well studied). Based on public TCR beta signatures, there were indications of CMV infection and of a matching HLA type. Whole-study results and caveats: CMV carriers with the relevant HLA were identified by cumulative public TCR beta family frequency. The response measured ex vivo was dominated by TCR beta clonotypes (HLA-C-restricted and CMV-specific).

From the reads, TCRdb called clonotypes with MiXCR, one entry per CDR3 protein. This table holds approximately 280,000 distinct CDR3 sequences, about 20% found once. Turning to this clonotype: Its matching antigen is unknown.

Trimming took 2 bases from V and 1 from J; bases not matched to a gene: 16. The length of the CDR3 is 19 residues. Germline V gene lookup returns CDR1 SGHNT and CDR2 YYREEE (reference sequence). The sequencing used cultured PBMCs, collected from culture after CMV antigen stimulation. The genes are TRBV5-4 and TRBJ1-1, with 8 bases that match TRBD1. This TCR was recovered from a human donor in good health (CMV status not recorded). Some clones in this sample may be carry-over from other donors' samples. The CDR3 here is CASSFRIRAGGVWNTEAFF. Written as DNA, the CDR3 is TGTGCCAGCAGCTTTAGGATTCGGGCAGGGGGCGTGTGGAACACTGAAGCTTTCTTT.